This TCR beta chain emerged from a study of CD8 T cells in seronegative destructive rheumatoid arthritis (dated by TCRdb to the early 2020s). Background for the entire study: Most of the eight CND-RA patients were receiving biological drugs at sampling. Researchers compared peripheral CD8+ TCRbeta repertoires from patients with CCP-negative destructive rheumatoid arthritis (CND-RA) against repertoires from newly diagnosed seropositive RA, seronegative RA and healthy controls. Rather than undergoing new sequencing, the seropositive RA, seronegative RA and healthy control comparison cohorts were drawn from an earlier published TCRbeta dataset. Broad study findings and their caveats: No public clonotype enrichment survived Benjamini-Hochberg correction across the 117,399 clonotypes tested. CND-RA repertoires showed more CMV-reactive and fewer influenza A-reactive CD8+ TCRbeta sequences than controls and other RA subtypes. The small size of the CND-RA cohort was acknowledged as a limitation of the study. With age adjusted for, CD8+ TCRbeta repertoires in CND-RA patients appeared less diverse and more clonal than repertoires in other RA subtypes. Without diagnostic samples, TCR repertoire differences may partly reflect poor disease control over the years rather than being present at onset. A distinct set of enriched public clonotypes appeared to be carried by CND-RA patients, and this finding was interpreted by the authors as support for a separate disease subset.

The CND-RA patients tested negative on the clinical CCP2 antibody test, and joint destruction in these patients kept progressing despite active therapy. All CND-RA patients were characterized by typical joint destruction in wrists and ankles and by failure of conventional anti-rheumatic therapy. CND-RA patients were sampled not at diagnosis but after long disease histories, which in several cases spanned decades. Around 50 millilitres of EDTA-anticoagulated peripheral blood were collected from each patient. Peripheral blood mononuclear cells were isolated by Ficoll-Paque PLUS density gradient separation. AutoMACS magnetic bead positive selection was used to isolate CD8+ cells from fresh or cryopreserved PBMCs, and flow cytometry was used to check purity. Nucleospin Tissue or Tissue XS kits were used to extract genomic DNA, which was then quantified on a Qubit 2.0 fluorometer. Unmatched junction bases come to 5, with V trimmed by 4 bases and J by 4 bases. For CDR1 and CDR2, the germline V gene lists MNHEY and SVGAGI. The CDR3, cysteine through phenylalanine, is 16 amino acids long. The only DNA kept is the CDR3, 48 bases in frame from the first base.

Of note for this clone: The antigen it binds to is not known. Base qualities are not provided; no much larger clone lies one nucleotide away.

Genomic DNA from CD8+ cells was used for TCRbeta sequencing, which was performed according to the manufacturer's instructions. TCRbeta sequencing used the immunoSEQ assay and was run at a genomics technology centre in Finland. On the authors' methods: Clonotype tables produced by the immunoSEQ preprocessing pipeline were converted into VDJtools format, and non-productive clonotypes were filtered out. Samples with fewer than 10,000 reads were excluded, the remaining samples were subsampled to 10,000 reads, and most of the eight CND-RA samples were retained. Shannon-Wiener, Simpson and clonality indices were calculated with the VDJtools CalcDiversityStats function on data subsampled to 10,000 reads. Non-singleton TCRbeta clonotypes were hard-matched, with no mismatches allowed, against VDJdb to infer antigen specificity. CDR3 sequences that differed by a single amino acid (Hamming distance 1) were grouped into clusters that potentially share antigen targets. Group enrichment of public clonotypes was tested with one-sided Fisher's exact tests after groups were resampled to six samples, with the procedure repeated ten times. The table comes from immuneACCESS by way of TCRdb, which keeps in-frame sequences with V and J called. Part of the clones is missing from these tables; in studies checked, under half for an unresolved V gene and the rest for unknown reasons. That table gives V, J and clone size, and the DNA gave D and trimming. The sample table holds about 13,000 clones, of which 83% were seen once. Over 25% of the sample goes to the ten largest clones.

The chain couples TRBV6-5 to TRBJ2-1; 12 central bases correspond to TRBD2. This clonotype originated in a woman between 25 and 49 years old with seronegative destructive rheumatoid arthritis. The sequencing input was CD8+ T cells from blood. The CDR3 loop reads CASSWSSGGDYNEQFF. In nucleotides, the sequence is TGTGCCAGCAGTTGGTCTAGCGGGGGGGATTACAATGAGCAGTTCTTC.